Given below is one T cell receptor beta chain in context. With a J-beta primer mix and a sample-barcoded 5' primer, a second PCR ran about 7 to 11 cycles. TCRdb used MiXCR to reprocess the 5' RACE reads, holding one entry per CDR3 protein. Among roughly 1,500,000 distinct CDR3 sequences listed, roughly 32% were seen once. Each of the donors had approximately 10 milliliters of peripheral blood drawn into EDTA-treated Vacutainer tubes. This sample was included in a study of blood T cells in healthy people across ages. CDR3 length equals 15 residues. CDR1 and CDR2 (germline): KGHSH, LQKENI. Trimming shortened V by 6 bases and J by 0 bases, and 15 bases separated the two germline ends.

The sequenced sample consisted of blood. The source is a woman younger than 45 in good health. The gene calls are TRBV18 and TRBJ2-7; no definite D call. The CDR3 spells CASSRSPSNSYEQYF. CDR3 coding DNA: TGTGCCAGCTCTCGGTCCCCCAGCAACTCCTACGAGCAGTACTTC.